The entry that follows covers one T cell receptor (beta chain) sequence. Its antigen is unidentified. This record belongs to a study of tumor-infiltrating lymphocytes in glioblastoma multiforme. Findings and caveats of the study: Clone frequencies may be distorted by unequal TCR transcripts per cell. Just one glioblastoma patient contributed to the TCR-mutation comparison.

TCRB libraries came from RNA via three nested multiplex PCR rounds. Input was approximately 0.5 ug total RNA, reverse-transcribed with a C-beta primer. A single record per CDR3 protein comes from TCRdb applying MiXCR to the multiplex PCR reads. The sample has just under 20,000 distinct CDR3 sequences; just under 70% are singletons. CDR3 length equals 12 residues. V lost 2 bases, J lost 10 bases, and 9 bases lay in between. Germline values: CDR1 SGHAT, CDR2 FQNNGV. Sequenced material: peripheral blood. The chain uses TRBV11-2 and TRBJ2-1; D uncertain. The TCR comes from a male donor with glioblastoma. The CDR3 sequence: CASSLSYREQFF. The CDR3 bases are TGTGCCAGCAGCTTAAGTTACAGAGAGCAGTTCTTC.